Each of the 29 T cell receptor beta chains below was sequenced from the same sample in a study of control samples from healthy donors and cancer patients. Some clones are missing from TCRdb's copy, which holds only in-frame ones; the method was immunoSEQ multiplex PCR. The table lists 170,000 or so clones, about 91% of them singletons. The sample consisted of blood. These receptors all stem from a woman aged 40 to 49 in good health.

V is TRBV6-6 and J is TRBJ2-2; D uncertain. CDR3 size: 16 residues. Germline CDR1 reads MNHNY; CDR2 reads SVGAGI (reference sequence). V was pared by 6 bases and J by 2 bases, with 16 bases between. CDR3 DNA: TGTGCCAGCAGGAACTACGGAGAACAAAACACCGGGGAGCTGTTTTTT. Residues: CASRNYGEQNTGELFF.

Notes on this clone: The germline gene is not matched at one end of the junction; a read error may be the cause. The chain is built from TRBV19 and TRBJ1-1, with D possibly TRBD1 on 5 matching bases. CDR1 is LNHDA and CDR2 is SQIVND in the germline V gene (reference sequence). The CDR3 contains 14 residues. CDR3 DNA sequence: TGTGCCAGTAGCATAGGGCGCGGGGGCACTGAAGCTTTCTTT. Protein product: CASSIGRGGTEAFF. Variable domain in full (rest from reference TRBV19 and TRBJ1-1): DGGITQSPKYLFRKEGQNVTLSCEQNLNHDAMYWYRQDPGQGLRLIYYSQIVNDFQKGDIAEGYSVSREKKESFPLTVTSAQKNPTAFYLCASSIGRGGTEAFFGQGTRLTVV.

DNA for the CDR3: TGTGCCAGCAGCTTGTCCGCGGGACACCAATATGGCTACACCTTC. This encodes CASSLSAGHQYGYTF. This chain joins TRBV5-5 and TRBJ1-2; TRBD1 might be the D (6 bases). The CDR3 spans 15 residues. Germline CDR1 reads SGHKS; CDR2 reads YYEKEE (reference sequence). Trimming left V 1 base short and J 5 bases short, with 15 bases between.

This chain connects TRBV6-4 to TRBJ2-1, with a tentative D call TRBD2 (5 bases). Germline CDR1 reads MRHNA; CDR2 reads SNTAGT. Between the trimmed V and J ends, which lost 6 bases and 7 bases, there was a span of 13 bases. The CDR3 spans 13 residues. CDR3 region: CASSRSPGNEQFF. CDR3 DNA sequence: TGTGCCAGCAGCCGTAGTCCGGGGAATGAGCAGTTCTTC.

The chain joins TRBV3-1 (or the pseudogene TRBV3-2) to TRBJ1-6; TRBD1 agrees at 9 bases. In germline, CDR1 is LGHDT, CDR2 YNNKEL (reference sequence). V lost 3 bases, J lost 7 bases, and 4 bases stayed unmatched. The CDR3 runs to 15 residues. The CDR3 reads CASSQAGQGNSPLHF. DNA for the CDR3: TGTGCCAGCAGCCAGGCAGGACAGGGGAATTCACCCCTCCACTTT.

The J gene is TRBJ1-1, the V gene TRBV2; TRBD1 might be the D (5 bases). Germline V gene sequence: CDR1 SNHLY, CDR2 FYNNEI. Between the trimmed V and J ends, which lost 4 bases and 4 bases, there was a span of 10 bases. The CDR3 consists of 13 residues. CDR3 nucleotides: TGTGCCAGCAGTGCGGGGGTGAGCACTGAAGCTTTCTTT. It specifies CASSAGVSTEAFF.

This chain uses TRBV4-1 with TRBJ2-1; 8 bases fit TRBD2. Germline values: CDR1 MGHRA, CDR2 YSYEKL. V trimming: 0 bases; J trimming: 6 bases; junction bases outside the gene matches: 4. The CDR3 is 15 amino acids. CDR3 bases: TGCGCCAGCAGCCAAGAGAACGGGGGGGCCAATGAGCAGTTCTTC. It translates to CASSQENGGANEQFF.

The genes are TRBV11-2 and TRBJ2-3; maybe TRBD2 (6 bases). Trimming left V 6 bases short and J 1 base short, with 8 bases between. The CDR3 has 13 amino acids. Germline CDR1 reads SGHAT; CDR2 reads FQNNGV. The CDR3 coding sequence is TGTGCCAGCAGGTGGGGGGGCACAGATACGCAGTATTTT. This codes for CASRWGGTDTQYF.

The chain uses TRBV27 and TRBJ2-3, with TRBD2 matching over 9 bases. The CDR3 has 15 amino acids. CDR1 MNHEY and CDR2 SMNVEV come from the germline V gene (reference sequence). Unmatched junction bases numbered 4, after V lost 5 bases and J lost 1 base. In DNA form, the CDR3 reads TGTGCCAGCAGTCTCCCTAGCGGGGGCACAGATACGCAGTATTTT. Its translation is CASSLPSGGTDTQYF.

The chain couples TRBV7-9 to TRBJ2-1; D remains ambiguous. V gave up 4 bases and J gave up 2 bases, with 24 bases separating them. Germline CDR1 and CDR2: SEHNR and FQNEAQ (reference sequence). This CDR3 comprises 19 residues. In nucleotides, the CDR3 is TGTGCCAGCAGCTCTAACGAGCCCCGAGGTCGGACGGCCTACAATGAGCAGTTCTTC. Its protein product is CASSSNEPRGRTAYNEQFF.

CDR3 sequence reads: CASSEQSSTEAFF. The CDR3 bases are TGCGCCAGCAGTGAACAGAGTTCTACTGAAGCTTTCTTT. The gene calls are TRBV10-1 and TRBJ1-1; D remains unclear. Per the germline V gene, CDR1 is WNHNN and CDR2 is SYGVQD (reference sequence). V was pared by 3 bases and J by 5 bases, with 10 bases between. This CDR3 comprises 13 residues.

The chain combines TRBV7-2 with TRBJ2-5, with D unclear. Germline lookup yields CDR1 SGHTA and CDR2 FQGNSA. Trimming took 2 bases from V and 7 from J, leaving 11 bases between them. CDR3 length: 13 residues. The CDR3 region has the DNA TGTGCCAGCAGCTTAAAGGGTTCGGGGACCCAGTACTTC. Its translation: CASSLKGSGTQYF.

This chain uses TRBV27 with TRBJ1-6; D gene ambiguous. Trimming shortened V by 3 bases and J by 13 bases, and 10 bases separated the two germline ends. Germline V gene lookup returns CDR1 MNHEY and CDR2 SMNVEV (reference sequence). The CDR3 contains 12 residues. For the CDR3, the DNA is TGTGCCAGCAGTTTTCTAGCGGGGCCCCTCCACTTT. Encoded protein: CASSFLAGPLHF.

V usage is TRBV7-2 and J usage is TRBJ1-3, with a tentative D call TRBD1 (6 bases). V lost 1 base and J lost 2, with 9 bases in between. This CDR3 comprises 15 residues. The V gene's germline CDR1 is SGHTA and CDR2 FQGNSA. CDR3 nucleotides: TGTGCCAGCAGCTTAGGGGGGGCAGCTGGAAACACCATATATTTT. Translation gives CASSLGGAAGNTIYF.

The J gene is TRBJ2-1, the V gene TRBV5-1, with TRBD1 matching over 10 bases. From germline, CDR1 is SGHRS and CDR2 YFSETQ. CDR3 length: 15 residues. V shed 3 bases, J shed 2 bases, and the junction held 2 bases outside the gene matches. In DNA, the CDR3 is TGCGCCAGCAGCTGGGACAGGGGTACCTACAATGAGCAGTTCTTC. Its translation: CASSWDRGTYNEQFF.

The CDR3 sequence is CASSPTANYGYTF. The CDR3 DNA reads TGTGCCAGCAGCCCGACAGCTAACTATGGCTACACCTTC. The chain joins TRBV5-5 to TRBJ1-2, with D possibly matching TRBD1 (5 bases). Looked up from germline, CDR1 is SGHKS and CDR2 is YYEKEE (reference sequence). The CDR3 has 13 amino acids. V dropped 4 bases and J dropped 0 bases, with 7 bases sitting between them. The full variable domain, in which reference TRBV5-5 and TRBJ1-2 provide the parts outside the CDR3, is DAGVTQSPTHLIKTRGQQVTLRCSPISGHKSVSWYQQVLGQGPQFIFQYYEKEERGRGNFPDRFSARQFPNYSSELNVNALLLGDSALYLCASSPTANYGYTFGSGTRLTVV.

V usage is TRBV27 and J usage is TRBJ1-2, with 8 bases that match TRBD1. This CDR3 is built from 15 residues. CDR1 is MNHEY and CDR2 is SMNVEV in the germline V gene (reference sequence). V gave up 4 bases and J gave up 4 bases; unmatched junction bases: 8. CDR3 region: CASSSGTGNSYGYTF. In nucleotides, the CDR3 is TGTGCCAGCAGTTCAGGGACAGGCAATTCCTATGGCTACACCTTC.

The chain couples TRBV3-1 (or the pseudogene TRBV3-2) to TRBJ2-3; 7 bases align to TRBD1. The CDR3 runs 17 residues. The trim removed 2 bases at V and 0 bases at J, leaving 8 bases unmatched. Germline lookup yields CDR1 LGHDT and CDR2 YNNKEL (reference sequence). The chain's CDR3 is CASSQLSGQESTDTQYF. The DNA of the CDR3 is TGTGCCAGCAGCCAACTATCCGGACAGGAGAGCACAGATACGCAGTATTTT.

This sequence joins TRBV4-1 and TRBJ1-1, with D possibly being TRBD1 (6 bases). V lost 5 bases to trimming and J lost 5 bases, with 12 bases between them. This CDR3 has 13 amino acids. Germline V CDR1 and CDR2: MGHRA, YSYEKL. This CDR3 reads CASSEYRDTEAFF. Here the CDR3 DNA reads TGCGCCAGCAGCGAATACAGGGATACTGAAGCTTTCTTT.

The V call is TRBV6-4, the J call TRBJ1-5, with D tentatively TRBD1 (6 bases). The V gene lost 11 bases and the J gene lost 6 bases, with 20 bases spanning the gap. Germline V gives CDR1 MRHNA, CDR2 SNTAGT. The length of the CDR3 is 14 residues. This CDR3 is CARRSGGRSQPQHF. CDR3 coding DNA: TGTGCCCGCCGCTCGGGGGGGCGTAGTCAGCCCCAGCATTTT.

Of note for this clone: The same CDR3 arises from other DNA sequences in this sample as well. The chain employs TRBV7-9 and TRBJ2-6; D ambiguous. Trimming left V 6 bases short and J 0 bases short, with 6 bases between. The CDR3 has 14 residues. Germline CDR1 is SEHNR and CDR2 is FQNEAQ (reference sequence). The CDR3, as DNA: TGTGCCAGCAGTAGTATCTCTGGGGCCAACGTCCTGACTTTC. Amino acids: CASSSISGANVLTF.

The chain links TRBV2 to TRBJ1-5; D is undetermined. Looked up from germline, CDR1 is SNHLY and CDR2 is FYNNEI. Trimming stripped 5 bases from V and 2 bases from J, with 13 bases between. The CDR3 has 15 amino acids. CDR3 region: CASSWEGEGNQPQHF. Written as DNA, the CDR3 is TGTGCCAGCAGTTGGGAGGGTGAGGGCAATCAGCCCCAGCATTTT.

CDR3 in amino acids: CASYRDPSGNTIYF. CDR3 in DNA: TGTGCCAGCTATAGGGATCCCTCTGGAAACACCATATATTTT. V and J are TRBV6-5 and TRBJ1-3; D gene ambiguous. CDR1 is MNHEY, CDR2 SVGAGI, per germline. The CDR3 loop spans 14 amino acids. V was pared by 8 bases and J by 0 bases, with 11 bases between.

This clone was observed once. This rearrangement joins TRBV6-5 to TRBJ1-6; the D gene is possibly TRBD1 (5 bases). Germline V gene data show CDR1 as MNHEY and CDR2 as SVGAGI. The CDR3 is made up of 14 amino acids. V dropped 7 bases and J dropped 7 bases, with 14 bases sitting between them. DNA for the CDR3: TGTGCCAGCACCCGGGGGGTAGTCAATTCACCCCTCCACTTT. This translates into CASTRGVVNSPLHF.

CDR3 DNA: TGTGCCAGCAGCTTAGTGGCAGACTACACTGAAGCTTTCTTT. Its protein product is CASSLVADYTEAFF. The chain recombines TRBV11-2 with TRBJ1-1; D unresolved. V lost 1 base and J 3 bases, leaving 9 bases between the germline ends. The CDR3 totals 14 residues. Germline V gives CDR1 SGHAT, CDR2 FQNNGV.

This clone was seen a single time. CDR3 bases: TGTGCCAGCAGCAAAGGGCAGGGGAACTATGGCTACACCTTC. It encodes CASSKGQGNYGYTF. The V call is TRBV21-1, the J call TRBJ1-2; the D call in the table, TRBD1, was not verified against the DNA. TRBV21-1 is deemed a pseudogene. The length of the CDR3 is 14 residues.

The rearrangement links TRBV5-1 to TRBJ2-5; D is possibly TRBD1 (6 bases). This CDR3 contains 16 residues. V was cut by 3 bases and J by 5 bases, with 20 bases left in between. Germline assignment: CDR1 SGHRS and CDR2 YFSETQ. The CDR3 coding sequence is TGCGCCAGCAGCTCAAACCGGGACACAATGTTGGAGACCCAGTACTTC. As protein: CASSSNRDTMLETQYF. The complete variable domain, with remaining parts taken from reference TRBV5-1 and TRBJ2-5, reads KAGVTQTPRYLIKTRGQQVTLSCSPISGHRSVSWYQQTPGQGLQFLFEYFSETQRNKGNFPGRFSGRQFSNSRSEMNVSTLELGDSALYLCASSSNRDTMLETQYFGPGTRLLVL.

This clone was counted once. The CDR3 DNA is TGTGCCAGCAGCTTAATGGGGACCAACACTGAAGCTTTCTTT. Protein product: CASSLMGTNTEAFF. V is TRBV7-9 and J is TRBJ1-1; perhaps TRBD1 as D (5 bases). This CDR3 has 14 residues. Per germline, CDR1 SEHNR and CDR2 FQNEAQ (reference sequence). Trimming shortened V by 2 bases and J by 2 bases, and 9 bases separated the two germline ends.

On this clone itself: This specimen includes other DNA sequences encoding the same CDR3. This chain connects TRBV10-3 to TRBJ1-3; no definite D call. V lost 0 bases and J lost 4, with 4 bases in between. The CDR3 consists of 13 residues. Germline CDR1 is ENHRY and CDR2 is SYGVKD. The CDR3 DNA reads as TGTGCCATCAGTGAGTCGACAGGAAACACCATATATTTT. Protein sequence: CAISESTGNTIYF.